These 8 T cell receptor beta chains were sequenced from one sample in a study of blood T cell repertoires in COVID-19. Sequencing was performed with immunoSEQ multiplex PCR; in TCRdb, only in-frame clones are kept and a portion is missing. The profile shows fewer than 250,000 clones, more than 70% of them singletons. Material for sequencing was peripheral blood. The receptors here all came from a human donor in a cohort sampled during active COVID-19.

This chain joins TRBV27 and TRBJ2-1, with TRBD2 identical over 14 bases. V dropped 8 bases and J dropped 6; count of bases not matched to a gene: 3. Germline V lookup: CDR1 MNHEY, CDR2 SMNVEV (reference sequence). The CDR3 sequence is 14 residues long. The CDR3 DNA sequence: TGTGCCAGCCGGGGGACTAGCGGGAGCAATGAGCAGTTCTTC. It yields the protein CASRGTSGSNEQFF.

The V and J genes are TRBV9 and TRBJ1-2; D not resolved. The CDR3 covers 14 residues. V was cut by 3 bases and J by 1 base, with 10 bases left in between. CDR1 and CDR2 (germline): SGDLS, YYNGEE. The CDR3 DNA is TGTGCCAGCAGCGGGCATACAGTTAACTATGGCTACACCTTC. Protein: CASSGHTVNYGYTF.

The CDR3 region has the DNA TGTGCCAGCTCACAAAATAGCGGGAGAATGTCAAATGAGCAGTTCTTC. Its translation is CASSQNSGRMSNEQFF. The gene calls are TRBV18 and TRBJ2-1; 9 bases align to TRBD2. With V trimmed by 4 bases and J by 7 bases, 11 bases remained unmatched. Germline values: CDR1 KGHSH, CDR2 LQKENI. This CDR3 comprises 16 residues.

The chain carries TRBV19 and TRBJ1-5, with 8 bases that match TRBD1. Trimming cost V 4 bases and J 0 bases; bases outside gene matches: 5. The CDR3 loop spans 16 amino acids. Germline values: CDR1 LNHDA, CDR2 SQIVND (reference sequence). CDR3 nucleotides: TGTGCCAGTAGTACGGGACAGGATTATAGCAATCAGCCCCAGCATTTT. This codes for CASSTGQDYSNQPQHF.

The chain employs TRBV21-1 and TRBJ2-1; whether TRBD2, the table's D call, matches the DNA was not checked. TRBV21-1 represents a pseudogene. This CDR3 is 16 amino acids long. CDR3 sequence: CASSKSGLSSYNEQFF. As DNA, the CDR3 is TGTGCCAGCAGCAAATCGGGACTAAGCTCCTACAATGAGCAGTTCTTC.

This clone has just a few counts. The CDR3 sequence: CAWSLTLGGPGEQYF. CDR3 DNA sequence: TGTGCCTGGAGTCTCACATTGGGAGGGCCAGGCGAGCAGTACTTC. V and J are TRBV30 and TRBJ2-7; 7 positions agree with TRBD2. The junction had 13 bases not matched to a gene; V was cut back by 2 bases and J by 6 bases. CDR3 size: 15 residues. Germline CDR1 is GTSNPN and CDR2 is SVGIG (reference sequence).

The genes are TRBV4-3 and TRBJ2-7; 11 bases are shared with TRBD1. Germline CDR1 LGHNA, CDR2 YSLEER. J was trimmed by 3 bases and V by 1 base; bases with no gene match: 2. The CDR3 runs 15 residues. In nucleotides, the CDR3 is TGCGCCAGCAGCCAAGCGGACAGGGGGCACTACGAGCAGTACTTC. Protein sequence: CASSQADRGHYEQYF.

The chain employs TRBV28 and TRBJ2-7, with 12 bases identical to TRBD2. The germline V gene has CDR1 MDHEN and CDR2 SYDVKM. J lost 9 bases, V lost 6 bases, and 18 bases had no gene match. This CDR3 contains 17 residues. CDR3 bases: TGTGCCAGCAGCCTAGGGACAGGGCGGCTAGCGGGAGGGTCGCAGTACTTC. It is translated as CASSLGTGRLAGGSQYF.